Here is one T cell receptor (beta chain) with its context. This specimen comes from a study of blood T cell repertoires in COVID-19. The overall study: COVID-19 samples, acute and convalescent, were from the United States, Italy and Spain.

Cohort 3 recovery required two negative PCRs, clearance, or symptom resolution. Trimming stripped 2 bases from V and 10 bases from J, with 12 bases between. The CDR3 runs 14 residues. Germline CDR1 is MNHEY and CDR2 is SVGAGI. How the authors handled the data: Amplification of reference gene primers was used by the study to estimate nucleated cell counts. Assay used: immunoSEQ multiplex PCR; TCRdb lists only in-frame clones, some missing. The V and J calls and clone size are taken from that table; D and trimming were inferred from the DNA. There are 300,000 to 400,000 clones in the sample; more than 85% occur only once, and 0.9% to 1.2% lies in the top ten.

Material: PBMCs or T cells enriched from blood (not recorded which). The J gene is TRBJ1-6, the V gene TRBV6-5; D is possibly TRBD1 (5 bases). The TCR originated in a woman younger than 45 who had recovered from COVID-19. The CDR3 sequence is CASSYPGGGSPLHF. As DNA, the CDR3 is TGTGCCAGCAGTTACCCCGGGGGGGGATCACCCCTCCACTTT.